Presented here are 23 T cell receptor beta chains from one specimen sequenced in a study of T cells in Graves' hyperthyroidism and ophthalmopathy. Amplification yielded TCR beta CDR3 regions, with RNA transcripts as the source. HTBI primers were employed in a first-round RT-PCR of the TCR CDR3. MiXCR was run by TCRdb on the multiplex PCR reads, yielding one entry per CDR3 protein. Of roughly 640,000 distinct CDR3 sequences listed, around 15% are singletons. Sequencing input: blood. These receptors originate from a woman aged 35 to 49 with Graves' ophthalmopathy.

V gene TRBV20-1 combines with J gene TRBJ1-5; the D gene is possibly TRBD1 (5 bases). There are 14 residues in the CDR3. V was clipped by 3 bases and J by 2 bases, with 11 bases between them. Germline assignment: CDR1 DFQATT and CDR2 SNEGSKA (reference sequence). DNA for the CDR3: TGCAGTGCTAGGTCGGGGGGAGGCAATCAGCCCCAGCATTTT. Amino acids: CSARSGGGNQPQHF.

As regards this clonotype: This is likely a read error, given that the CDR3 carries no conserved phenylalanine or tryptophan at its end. DNA for the CDR3: TGCAGCGCCCCAAGCTCCTACAATGAGCAGTTCCTC. It encodes CSAPSSYNEQFL. The genes are TRBV29-1 and TRBJ2-1; D not certain. The CDR3 contains 12 residues. Per the germline V gene, CDR1 is SQVTM and CDR2 is ANQGSEA. V was pared by 7 bases and J by 0 bases, with 7 bases between.

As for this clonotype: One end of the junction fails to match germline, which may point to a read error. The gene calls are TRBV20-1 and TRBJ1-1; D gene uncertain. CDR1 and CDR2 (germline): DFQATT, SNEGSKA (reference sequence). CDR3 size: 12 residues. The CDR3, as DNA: TGCAGTGCCAGAGGCTACCTCACTGAAGCTTTCTTT. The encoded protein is CSARGYLTEAFF.

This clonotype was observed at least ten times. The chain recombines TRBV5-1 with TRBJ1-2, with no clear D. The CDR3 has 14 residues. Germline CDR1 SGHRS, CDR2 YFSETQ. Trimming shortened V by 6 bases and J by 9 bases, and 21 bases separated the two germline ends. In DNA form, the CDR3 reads TGCGCCAGCACCCAGGACGTGCGAGACCCCCGCTACACCTTC. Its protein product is CASTQDVRDPRYTF.

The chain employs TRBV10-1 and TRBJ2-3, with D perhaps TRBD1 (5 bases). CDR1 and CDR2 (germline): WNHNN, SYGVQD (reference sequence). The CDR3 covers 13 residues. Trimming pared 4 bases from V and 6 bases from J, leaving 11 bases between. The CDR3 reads CASSGRQYDTQYF. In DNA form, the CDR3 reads TGCGCCAGCAGTGGCCGACAGTACGATACGCAGTATTTT.

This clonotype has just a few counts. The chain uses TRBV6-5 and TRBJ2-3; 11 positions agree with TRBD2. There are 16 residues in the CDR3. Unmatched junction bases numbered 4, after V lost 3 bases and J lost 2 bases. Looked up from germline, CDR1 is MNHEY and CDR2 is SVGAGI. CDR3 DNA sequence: TGTGCCAGCAGTTATGAACTAGCGGGAGCCACAGATACGCAGTATTTT. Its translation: CASSYELAGATDTQYF.

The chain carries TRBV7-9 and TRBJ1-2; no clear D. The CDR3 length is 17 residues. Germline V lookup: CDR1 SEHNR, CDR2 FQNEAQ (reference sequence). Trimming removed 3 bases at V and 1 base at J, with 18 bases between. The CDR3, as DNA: TGTGCCAGCAGCTTGGACCTGGAGGCAACTGATAACTATGGCTACACCTTC. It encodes CASSLDLEATDNYGYTF.

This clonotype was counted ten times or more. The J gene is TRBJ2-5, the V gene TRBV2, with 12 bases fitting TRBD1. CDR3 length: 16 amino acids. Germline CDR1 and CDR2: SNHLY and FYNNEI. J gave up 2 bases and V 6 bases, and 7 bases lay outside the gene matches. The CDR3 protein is CASSRDRGRLQETQYF. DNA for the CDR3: TGTGCCAGCAGCAGGGACAGGGGGCGTCTGCAAGAGACCCAGTACTTC.

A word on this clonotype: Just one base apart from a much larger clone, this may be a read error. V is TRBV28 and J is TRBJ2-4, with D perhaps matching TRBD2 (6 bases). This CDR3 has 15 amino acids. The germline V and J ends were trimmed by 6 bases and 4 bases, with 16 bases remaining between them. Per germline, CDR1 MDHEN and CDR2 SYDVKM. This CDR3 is CASRLGGGWKNIQYF. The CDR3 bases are TGTGCCAGCAGGTTAGGAGGAGGGTGGAAAAACATTCAGTACTTC.

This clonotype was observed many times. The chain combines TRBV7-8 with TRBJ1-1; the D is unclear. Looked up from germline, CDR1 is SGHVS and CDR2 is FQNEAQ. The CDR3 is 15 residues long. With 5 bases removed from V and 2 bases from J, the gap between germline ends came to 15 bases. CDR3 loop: CASSLSLTSNTEAFF. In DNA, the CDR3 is TGTGCCAGCAGCCTCTCCTTGACGTCCAACACTGAAGCTTTCTTT. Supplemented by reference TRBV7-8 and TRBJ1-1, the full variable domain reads GAGVSQSPRYKVAKRGQDVALRCDPISGHVSLFWYQQALGQGPEFLTYFQNEAQLDKSGLPSDRFFAERPEGSVSTLKIQRTQQEDSAVYLCASSLSLTSNTEAFFGQGTRLTVV.

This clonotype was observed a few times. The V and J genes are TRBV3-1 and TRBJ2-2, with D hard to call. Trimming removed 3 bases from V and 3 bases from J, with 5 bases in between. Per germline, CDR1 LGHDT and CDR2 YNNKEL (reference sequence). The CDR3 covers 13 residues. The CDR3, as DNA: TGTGCCAGCAGCCAGTCCTACACCGGGGAGCTGTTTTTT. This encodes CASSQSYTGELFF. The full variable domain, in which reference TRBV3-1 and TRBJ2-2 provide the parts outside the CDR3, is DTAVSQTPKYLVTQMGNDKSIKCEQNLGHDTMYWYKQDSKKFLKIMFSYNNKELIINETVPNRFSPKSPDKAHLNLHINSLELGDSAVYFCASSQSYTGELFFGEGSRLTVL.

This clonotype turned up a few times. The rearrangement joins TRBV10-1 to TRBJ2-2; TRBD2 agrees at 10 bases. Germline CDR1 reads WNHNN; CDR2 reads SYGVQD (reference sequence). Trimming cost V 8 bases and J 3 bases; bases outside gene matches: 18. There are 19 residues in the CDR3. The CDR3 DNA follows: TGCGCCAGCCTTCTTCTGGGAAGTACTAGCGGGAAAGACACCGGGGAGCTGTTTTTT. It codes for CASLLLGSTSGKDTGELFF.

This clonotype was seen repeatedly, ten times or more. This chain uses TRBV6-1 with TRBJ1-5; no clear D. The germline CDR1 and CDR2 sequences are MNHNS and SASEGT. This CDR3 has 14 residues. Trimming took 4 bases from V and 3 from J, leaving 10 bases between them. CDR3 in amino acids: CASSVFGVNQPQHF. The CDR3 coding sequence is TGTGCCAGCAGTGTTTTTGGAGTCAATCAGCCCCAGCATTTT.

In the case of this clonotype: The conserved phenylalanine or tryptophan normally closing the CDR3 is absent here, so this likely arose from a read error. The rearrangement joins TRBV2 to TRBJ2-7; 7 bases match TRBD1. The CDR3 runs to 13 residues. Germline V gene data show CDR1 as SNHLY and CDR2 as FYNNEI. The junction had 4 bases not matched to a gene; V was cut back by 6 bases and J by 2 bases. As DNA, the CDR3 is TGTGCCAGCAGCAGACAGGGTACCTACGAGCAGTACCTC. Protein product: CASSRQGTYEQYL.

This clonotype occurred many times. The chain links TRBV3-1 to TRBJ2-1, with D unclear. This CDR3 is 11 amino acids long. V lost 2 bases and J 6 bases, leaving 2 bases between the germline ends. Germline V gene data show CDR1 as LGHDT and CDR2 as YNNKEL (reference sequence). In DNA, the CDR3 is TGTGCCAGCAGCCAACTCAATGAGCAGTTCTTC. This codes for CASSQLNEQFF.

CDR3 in DNA: TGTGCCACCACAGGGGAGTACAATGAGCAGTTCTTC. Protein sequence: CATTGEYNEQFF. V is TRBV6-2 or TRBV6-3 and J is TRBJ2-1, with 7 bases fitting TRBD1. CDR1 and CDR2 from the germline V gene are MNHEY and SVGEGT. J gave up 4 bases and V 10 bases, and 4 bases lay outside the gene matches. The CDR3 contains 12 residues.

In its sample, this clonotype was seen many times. The CDR3 DNA sequence: TGCAGTGCTATTTCTGGACAGGGAACTAACGAGCAGTACTTC. Residues: CSAISGQGTNEQYF. V and J are TRBV20-1 and TRBJ2-7, with 8 nucleotides matching TRBD1. V gave up 4 bases and J gave up 5 bases; unmatched junction bases: 10. This CDR3 spans 14 amino acids. Germline V gene sequence: CDR1 DFQATT, CDR2 SNEGSKA (reference sequence).

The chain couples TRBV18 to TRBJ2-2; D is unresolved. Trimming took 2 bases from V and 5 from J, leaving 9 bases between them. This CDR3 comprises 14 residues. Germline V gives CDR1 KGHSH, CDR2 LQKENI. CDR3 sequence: CASSPGSDTGELFF. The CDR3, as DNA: TGTGCCAGCTCACCAGGCTCGGATACCGGGGAGCTGTTTTTT.

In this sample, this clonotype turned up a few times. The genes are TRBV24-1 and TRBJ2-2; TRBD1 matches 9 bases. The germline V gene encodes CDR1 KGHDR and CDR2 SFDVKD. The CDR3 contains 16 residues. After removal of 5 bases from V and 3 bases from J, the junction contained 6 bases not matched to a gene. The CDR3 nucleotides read TGTGCCACCAGTGTAGGGACAGGGCCCTACACCGGGGAGCTGTTTTTT. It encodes CATSVGTGPYTGELFF.

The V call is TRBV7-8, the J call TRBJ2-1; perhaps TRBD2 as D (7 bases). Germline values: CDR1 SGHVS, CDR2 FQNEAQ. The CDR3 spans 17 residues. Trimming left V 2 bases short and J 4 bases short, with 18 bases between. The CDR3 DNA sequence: TGTGCCAGCAGCTTATCTGGGGGGGCTACAGGGTACAATGAGCAGTTCTTC. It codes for CASSLSGGATGYNEQFF.

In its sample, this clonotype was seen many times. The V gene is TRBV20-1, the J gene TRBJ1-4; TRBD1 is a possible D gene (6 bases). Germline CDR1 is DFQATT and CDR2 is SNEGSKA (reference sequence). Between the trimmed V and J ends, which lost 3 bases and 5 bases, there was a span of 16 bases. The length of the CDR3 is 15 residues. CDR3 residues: CSASRSDRRNEKLFF. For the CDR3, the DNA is TGCAGTGCTAGCCGCTCCGACAGGAGGAATGAAAAACTGTTTTTT.

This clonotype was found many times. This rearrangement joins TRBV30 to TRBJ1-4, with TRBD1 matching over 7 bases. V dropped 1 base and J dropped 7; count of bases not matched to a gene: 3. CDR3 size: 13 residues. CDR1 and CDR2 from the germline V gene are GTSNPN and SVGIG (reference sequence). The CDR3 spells CAWSEGGGEKLFF. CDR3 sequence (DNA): TGTGCCTGGAGTGAAGGGGGCGGTGAAAAACTGTTTTTT.

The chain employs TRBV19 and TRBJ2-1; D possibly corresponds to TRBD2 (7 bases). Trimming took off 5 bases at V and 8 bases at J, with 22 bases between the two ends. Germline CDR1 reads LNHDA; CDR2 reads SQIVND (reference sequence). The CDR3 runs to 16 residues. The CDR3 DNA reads TGTGCCAGTAGTCCCTGGGGGGGGGCAAAATTCGATGAGCAGTTCTTC. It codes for CASSPWGGAKFDEQFF.